This T cell receptor beta chain stems from a study of cytomegalovirus exposure and HLA in healthy donors (dated by TCRdb to about 2017). With respect to the entire study: An earlier analysis of more than 550 of the donors reported 276 Gb of sequence data and around 110 million unique TCR beta sequences obtained from around 170 million T cells. About 330 gigabases of sequencing data and 75 million to 85 million unique TCR sequences made up an early release that covered around 640 HLA-typed donors. The genetic ancestry cluster associated with self-reported Caucasian donors included 81% of the approximately 400 genotyped donors. The study aimed to test whether signatures of past pathogen exposure could be identified by cataloging public T cell receptors. The T cell repertoires of 666 subjects were profiled by immunosequencing and related to cytomegalovirus serostatus. In addition to the first cohort of 650 to 750 subjects, a separate validation cohort of some 120 different subjects was used. High-throughput TCR immunosequencing, statistical association of individual TCRs with disease status, and machine learning were combined to predict cytomegalovirus infection status. To study patterns of TCR occurrence, a later analysis re-analyzed previously published TCR beta repertoires from around 660 donors and added high-resolution HLA genotyping. In the later analysis, no new phenotypic data were used to find candidate immune exposures; instead, reliance was placed on TCR beta sequences and their occurrence across donors. In an earlier analysis of 500 to 650 of the donors, high-throughput TCR beta sequencing was used to judge whether each TCR beta V gene segment behaved as functional or pseudogenic. Donor age, sex, ethnicity and CMV serostatus were compiled alongside the repertoire data. In a later genetic analysis, genome-wide SNP genotypes for about 55% of the roughly 700 donors were used, and that subset was treated as a discovery cohort. All discovery cohort repertoires had been generated using a single sequencing platform. Class I and class II HLA loci were covered by the typing at four-digit resolution. Typing coverage differed by locus: A, B, C, DRB1 and DQB1 were typed in roughly 629-630 donors, DQA1 in 522, DPA1 in around 580, and DPB1 in 400 to 480. Because of strong linkage in the cohort, 5 or 6 DR-DQ haplotypes were treated as single units for association and clustering. Across approximately 400 genotyped donors of the cohort, an average of approximately 240,000 unique TCR beta nucleotide sequences per donor were sequenced, and 15% to 20% of those sequences were non-productive.

The library relied on the immunoSEQ multiplex PCR assay. A mixture of 60 forward primers for TCR Vbeta segments and 13 reverse primers for TCR Jbeta segments was used in the multiplex PCR. Amplification of the CDR3 region of rearranged TCR beta genes was performed with a multiplex PCR assay on genomic DNA. On the Illumina HiSeq System, the amplified TCR beta libraries were sequenced as 87-base-pair reads. As for the authors' bioinformatics: A later analysis counted 75 million to 100 million unique TCR beta chains across the roughly 700 repertoires, and 9.5 million to 11 million of these chains were shared by at least two donors. To remove PCR and sequencing errors, raw reads were error-corrected and collapsed into unique sequences using a nearest-neighbor algorithm that merged closely related sequences. V, D and J gene segments were assigned by aligning CDR3 sequences to IMGT reference sequences. For a sequence to be retained, at least a six-nucleotide match to both a V gene segment and a J gene segment was required. Rearrangements were classified as productive when the CDR3 lacked stop codons and remained in frame with V and J, and all other rearrangements were classified as non-productive. CDR3 was defined according to IMGT convention as the region running from the second conserved V-encoded cysteine to the conserved J-encoded phenylalanine. Sequences without an unambiguous match to a single V gene segment were excluded from the earlier analysis of a few hundred of the donors. An earlier analysis of several hundred of the donors called V segments functional above 56.7% productive rearrangements and segregating when the between-donor standard deviation exceeded 5%. A statistical classification framework was developed to diagnose cytomegalovirus status using the catalog of TCR beta chain sequences. In a later analysis, TCR nucleotide sequences were compared against IMGT/GENE-DB human TR gene sequences so that V and J genes could be assigned. Using the TCRdist pipeline, a later analysis assigned CDR3 sequences along with most-parsimonious VDJ recombination scenarios. In a later analysis, each TCR beta chain was defined by its CDR3 amino acid sequence together with its V-gene family, and reads lacking a unique V-gene family were excluded. To address suspected cross-contamination and a sequencing artifact, a later analysis removed under 600 highly shared, low-generation-probability nucleotide sequences. In a later analysis, a clonal expansion index was calculated for each public chain from normalized within-repertoire ranks of inferred template counts. In a later analysis, generation probabilities were computed using a VDJ recombination model fitted to out-of-frame rearrangements, and the results were checked against IGoR. A later analysis scored TCR-TCR, TCR-HLA and TCR-CMV co-occurrence with hypergeometric tests, applying a repertoire-size bias correction to TCR pairs. False discovery rates were estimated in a later analysis by permuting HLA or CMV assignments 20 times. In a later analysis, co-occurring TCRs were grouped with DBSCAN, and TCRdist sequence similarity was added when clustering was performed within HLA-allele-positive subsets. For co-occurrence clustering, repertoires with fewer than 30,000 or more than 120,000 public chains were excluded, along with 4 to 6 repertoires with anomalous nucleotide sharing. The table was pulled from immuneACCESS by TCRdb, which kept in-frame rearrangements only. Such tables lose some clones; where checked, under half of the loss comes from unresolved V genes, and the rest has no known cause. The V and J calls and clone size were taken over from that table, and D and trimming were inferred from the DNA. This sample has about 170,000 clones in its table, and just over 75% of those were observed once. Jointly, the top ten make up roughly 1.4% of the sample.

The research as a whole found: It was suggested by the authors that the approach could potentially be generalized to other disease states and immunological phenotypes. Cytomegalovirus status was reported to be diagnosed by the classifier with high specificity and sensitivity in both the original and validation cohorts. Sequencing depth was assumed to be roughly uniform across donors in the presence/absence analyses, though that assumption may not hold. CMV serostatus was the only immune exposure information available for the cohort. A later analysis reported that several top co-occurrence clusters appeared linked to parvovirus B19, influenza, CMV and Epstein-Barr virus. Because HLA typing was missing for some donors at each locus, association tests included only the typed subset. In a later analysis, HLA-associated TCR beta chains were found to be more clonally expanded and to have lower generation probabilities than equally common non-associated chains. Strong co-occurrence of HLA alleles, especially DR and DQ, made assigning TCR associations to individual alleles difficult. According to a later analysis, TCR association rates differed among HLA loci, with DRB1 alleles showing the most associated TCRs and HLA-C alleles showing the fewest. V-gene and J-gene trimming of TCR beta chains was associated with a missense DCLRE1C variant in a later genetic analysis, and the association was replicated in an independent cohort. Correlated functional status among segregating V segments might be attributable to linkage disequilibrium, but an unknown experimental factor could not be ruled out. A few of the identified cytomegalovirus-associated TCR beta chains were confirmed in vitro to be specific for cytomegalovirus antigens. The study gave a list of under 200 TCR beta chains associated with cytomegalovirus. In a later genetic analysis, fewer N-insertions in productive TCRs were reported among donors in an Asian-associated ancestry cluster than the roughly 710-donor mean. Most TCR sequences were seen in very few donors, while some public TCRs were found in many individuals. A later analysis found that most CMV-associated TCR beta chains appeared HLA-restricted, with HLA associations seemingly driven largely by CMV exposure. Because the 87-base-pair reads could not distinguish some IMGT-functional V segments, including TRBV6-2 and TRBV6-3, those segments were excluded. A later analysis associated about 17,000 TCR beta sequences with specific HLA alleles at a false discovery rate of 0.05. A cluster of highly shared sequence variants was judged likely to be a technical artifact of the sequencing pipeline. In an earlier analysis of some 500 of the donors, most TCR beta V segments were observed in productive rearrangements about 90% or about 30% of the time, broadly matching IMGT annotations. This cohort had only TCR beta chains sequenced, and the lack of alpha or paired-chain data limited which features could be detected. A further reported finding was that TCR beta sequences accurately predicted the HLA-A and HLA-B alleles for most subjects in the first cohort. Roughly 15 rarely observed V segments, including chromosome 9 orphons, were excluded from the earlier analysis of some 590 of the donors because counts were too low.

The CDR3, from cysteine to phenylalanine, totals 13 residues. The sequence is cut down to CDR3 DNA, 39 bases in frame from base 1. For CDR1 and CDR2, the germline V gene lists KGHSH and LQKENI. The count of this clone is one. Its antigen remains unidentified. The junction does not match germline at one end; this may be a read error. The cohort comprised 710 or so healthy bone marrow donors. At the time of sampling, every cohort member was nominally healthy, though immune exposures that went unrecorded were likely present. The donor tested CMV seropositive, placing the donor among the 250 to 350 seropositive members of the cohort. A peripheral blood sample was provided by each donor, and peripheral blood mononuclear cells were used for TCR beta sequencing. Genomic DNA extraction from the blood cell samples was performed with the Qiagen DNeasy Blood Extraction Kit.

Material for sequencing was PBMCs. This sequence uses TRBV18 and TRBJ1-2; the D region possibly corresponds to TRBD1 (6 bases align). The receptor's source is a woman younger than 45 in good health and CMV-seropositive. The bases are TGTGCCAGCTCACCATCAGGGGATCGAGGCTACACTTTC. It is translated as CASSPSGDRGYTF.